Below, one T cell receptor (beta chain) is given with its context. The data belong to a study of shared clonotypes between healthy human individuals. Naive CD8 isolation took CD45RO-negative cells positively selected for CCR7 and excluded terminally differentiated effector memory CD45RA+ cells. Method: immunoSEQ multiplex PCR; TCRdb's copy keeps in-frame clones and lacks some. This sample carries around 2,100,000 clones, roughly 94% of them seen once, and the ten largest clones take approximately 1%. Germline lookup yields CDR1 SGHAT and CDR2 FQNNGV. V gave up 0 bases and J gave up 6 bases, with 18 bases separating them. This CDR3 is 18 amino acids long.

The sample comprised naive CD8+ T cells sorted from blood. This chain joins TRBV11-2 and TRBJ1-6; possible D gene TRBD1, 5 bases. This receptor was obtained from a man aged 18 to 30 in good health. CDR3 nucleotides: TGTGCCAGCAGCTTAGATTCTTTTATGACAGCCTCTAATTCACCCCTCCACTTT. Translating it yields CASSLDSFMTASNSPLHF.